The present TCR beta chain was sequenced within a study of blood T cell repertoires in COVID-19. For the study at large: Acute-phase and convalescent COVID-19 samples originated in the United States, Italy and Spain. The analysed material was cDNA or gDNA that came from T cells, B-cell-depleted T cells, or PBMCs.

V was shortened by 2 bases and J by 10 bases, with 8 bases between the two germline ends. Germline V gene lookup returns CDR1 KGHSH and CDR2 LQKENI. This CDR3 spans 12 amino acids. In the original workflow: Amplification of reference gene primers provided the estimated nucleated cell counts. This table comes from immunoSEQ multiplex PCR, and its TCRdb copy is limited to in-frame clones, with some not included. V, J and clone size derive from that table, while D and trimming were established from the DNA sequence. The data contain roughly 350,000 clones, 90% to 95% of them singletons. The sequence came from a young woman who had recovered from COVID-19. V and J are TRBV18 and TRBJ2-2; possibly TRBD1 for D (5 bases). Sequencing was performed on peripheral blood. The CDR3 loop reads CASSPMGQELFF. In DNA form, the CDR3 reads TGTGCCAGCTCACCAATGGGGCAGGAGCTGTTTTTT. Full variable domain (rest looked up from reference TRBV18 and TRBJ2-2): NAGVMQNPRHLVRRRGQEARLRCSPMKGHSHVYWYRQLPEEGLKFMVYLQKENIIDESGMPKERFSAEFPKEGPSILRIQQVVRGDSAAYFCASSPMGQELFFGEGSRLTVL.